One and the same sample provided the 19 T cell receptor beta chains below, sequenced in a study of T cell responses to AZD1222 COVID-19 vaccine. Assay used: immunoSEQ multiplex PCR; TCRdb lists only in-frame clones, some missing. Here the sample spans more than 75,000 clones, 90% being singletons. Sequencing was performed on peripheral blood, taken on day 0 of AZD1222 vaccination. These receptors came from an adult in good health.

The chain recombines TRBV15 with TRBJ1-5, with 7 bases matching TRBD1. This CDR3 contains 16 residues. V lost 1 base and J lost 6; bases outside the gene matches: 9. Per the germline V gene, CDR1 is LNHNV and CDR2 is YYDKDF (reference sequence). CDR3 nucleotides: TGTGCCACCAGCAGAGCGGGGACAGCCTCTAGTCAGCCCCAGCATTTT. This codes for CATSRAGTASSQPQHF.

The V gene is TRBV2, the J gene TRBJ1-1; D is unclear. This CDR3 region has 14 residues. Trimming shortened V by 2 bases and J by 0 bases, and 7 bases separated the two germline ends. Germline V lookup: CDR1 SNHLY, CDR2 FYNNEI. CDR3: CASSEIEMNTEAFF. In DNA form, the CDR3 reads TGTGCCAGCAGTGAAATAGAGATGAACACTGAAGCTTTCTTT.

The rearrangement links TRBV11-2 to TRBJ1-1, with D unresolved. Germline V gene sequence: CDR1 SGHAT, CDR2 FQNNGV. CDR3 length equals 15 residues. Trimming took 6 bases from V and 4 from J, leaving 18 bases between them. The CDR3 reads CASRERTPSGTEAFF. Here the CDR3 DNA reads TGTGCCAGCAGGGAAAGGACCCCCTCTGGCACTGAAGCTTTCTTT.

The chain links TRBV11-3 to TRBJ2-1; tentatively, D is TRBD1 (5 bases). The germline V gene has CDR1 SGHNT and CDR2 YENEEA. V was trimmed by 6 bases and J by 2 bases, leaving 8 bases between them. The CDR3 runs to 13 residues. DNA of the CDR3: TGTGCCAGCAGTGGCAGGGCCTACAATGAGCAGTTCTTC. Amino acid sequence: CASSGRAYNEQFF.

This chain links TRBV7-3 with TRBJ2-5; 14 positions match TRBD2. Per the germline V gene, CDR1 is SGHTA and CDR2 is FQGTGA. The trim removed 5 bases at V and 10 bases at J, leaving 6 bases unmatched. The CDR3 has 14 amino acids. The CDR3 sequence is CASSPGTSGSNQYF. The CDR3 DNA follows: TGTGCCAGCAGCCCCGGGACTAGCGGGAGTAACCAGTACTTC.

This chain links TRBV7-2 with TRBJ1-2, with TRBD1 identical over 8 bases. The trim removed 5 bases at V and 12 bases at J, leaving 5 bases unmatched. The V gene's germline CDR1 is SGHTA and CDR2 FQGNSA. The CDR3 covers 11 residues. This chain's CDR3 is CASSPRTGNTF. In DNA form, the CDR3 reads TGTGCCAGCAGCCCCCGGACAGGGAACACCTTC.

The J gene is TRBJ2-7, the V gene TRBV28; D may match TRBD1 or TRBD2 (5 bases each). CDR1 and CDR2 from the germline V gene are MDHEN and SYDVKM. Deletions cut 8 bases from V and 2 bases from J, with 16 bases between. The CDR3 has 14 amino acids. The CDR3 region has the DNA TGTGCCAGCCACGGGGCGACCGTCGCCTACGAGCAGTACTTC. It yields the protein CASHGATVAYEQYF. Looking up the rest from reference TRBV28 and TRBJ2-7 gives the full variable domain: DVKVTQSSRYLVKRTGEKVFLECVQDMDHENMFWYRQDPGLGLRLIYFSYDVKMKEKGDIPEGYSVSREKKERFSLILESASTNQTSMYLCASHGATVAYEQYFGPGTRLTVT.

This rearrangement joins TRBV7-9 to TRBJ2-3; TRBD2 aligns across 9 bases. Trimming took 11 bases from V and 3 from J; bases not matched to a gene: 6. The CDR3 totals 13 residues. From germline, CDR1 is SEHNR and CDR2 FQNEAQ (reference sequence). The CDR3 DNA follows: TGTGCCTCAGGGACTAGCTCAACAGATACGCAGTATTTT. The encoded protein is CASGTSSTDTQYF.

The chain is built from TRBV5-5 and TRBJ1-2, with TRBD1 matching 7 bases. Unmatched junction bases numbered 8, after V lost 4 bases and J lost 5 bases. The CDR3 contains 14 residues. Germline loops: CDR1 SGHKS, CDR2 YYEKEE (reference sequence). The CDR3 DNA follows: TGTGCCAGCAGCAGACAGGGACCTGGATATGGCTACACCTTC. Amino acid sequence: CASSRQGPGYGYTF.

The CDR3 sequence: CASARELTYNEQFF. The DNA of the CDR3 is TGTGCCAGCGCGAGGGAACTGACCTACAATGAGCAGTTCTTC. The rearrangement links TRBV6-6 to TRBJ2-1; D perhaps matches TRBD2 (5 bases). The CDR3 is 14 residues long. The germline CDR1 and CDR2 sequences are MNHNY and SVGAGI (reference sequence). The V end lost 8 bases, the J end lost 2 bases, and 13 bases lay between the germline ends.

The rearrangement uses TRBV6-1 and TRBJ2-7; possibly TRBD2 for D (5 bases). V was shortened by 2 bases and J by 9 bases, with 11 bases between the two germline ends. The germline gives CDR1 MNHNS, CDR2 SASEGT. The CDR3 is 12 amino acids. This CDR3 reads CASSEHPAGQYF. Written as DNA, the CDR3 is TGTGCCAGCAGTGAACACCCGGCGGGGCAGTACTTC.

The chain couples TRBV6-2 or TRBV6-3 to TRBJ2-5, with D possibly matching TRBD2 (5 bases). This CDR3 comprises 13 residues. V lost 5 bases, J lost 4 bases, and 11 bases lay in between. Germline-derived CDR1 and CDR2 are MNHEY and SVGEGT. The CDR3: CASSQGLGETQYF. DNA for the CDR3: TGTGCCAGCAGTCAAGGACTTGGAGAGACCCAGTACTTC.

The chain carries TRBV2 and TRBJ2-3; 7 bases fit TRBD1. Germline V gene sequence: CDR1 SNHLY, CDR2 FYNNEI. This CDR3 has 14 amino acids. The trim removed 9 bases at V and 2 bases at J, leaving 8 bases unmatched. The CDR3 DNA is TGTGCCAGTACTACAGGGGTCAACACAGATACGCAGTATTTT. Residues: CASTTGVNTDTQYF.

Only a few counts were recorded for this clone. The chain carries TRBV6-5 and TRBJ2-7; D possibly corresponds to TRBD1 (7 bases). Germline V lookup: CDR1 MNHEY, CDR2 SVGAGI. Trimming took 0 bases from V and 5 from J, leaving 11 bases between them. The CDR3 totals 14 residues. CDR3 residues: CASSYSFRGDEQYF. CDR3 sequence (DNA): TGTGCCAGCAGTTACTCGTTCAGGGGGGACGAGCAGTACTTC.

V and J are TRBV2 and TRBJ2-1; 11 bases map to TRBD2. The CDR3 length is 15 residues. Trimming took 6 bases from V and 9 from J; bases not matched to a gene: 10. Germline V lookup: CDR1 SNHLY, CDR2 FYNNEI. Here the CDR3 DNA reads TGTGCCAGCAGAGTAGCGGGAGGGCCCTTGGGTGAGCAGTTCTTC. Protein: CASRVAGGPLGEQFF. The full variable domain, in which reference TRBV2 and TRBJ2-1 provide the parts outside the CDR3, is EPEVTQTPSHQVTQMGQEVILRCVPISNHLYFYWYRQILGQKVEFLVSFYNNEISEKSEIFDDQFSVERPDGSNFTLKIRSTKLEDSAMYFCASRVAGGPLGEQFFGPGTRLTVL.

This chain links TRBV6-6 with TRBJ2-7, with 8 bases identical to TRBD1. The CDR3 spans 15 residues. J lost 3 bases, V lost 3 bases, and 7 bases had no gene match. The germline V gene has CDR1 MNHNY and CDR2 SVGAGI (reference sequence). The CDR3 DNA reads as TGTGCCAGCAGTTATCCCGGACAGGGCAACTACGAGCAGTACTTC. Its translation: CASSYPGQGNYEQYF.

V usage is TRBV12-3 or TRBV12-4 and J usage is TRBJ2-7, with D unresolved. V dropped 6 bases and J dropped 3 bases, with 9 bases sitting between them. The CDR3 extends over 12 amino acids. The CDR3 reads CASRQSHYEQYF. The CDR3 DNA follows: TGTGCCAGCAGACAGTCTCACTACGAGCAGTACTTC.

The rearrangement joins TRBV25-1 to TRBJ2-1; D gene uncertain. Trimming left V 3 bases short and J 2 bases short, with 8 bases between. Germline CDR1 reads MGHDK; CDR2 reads SYGVNS. This CDR3 has 14 residues. CDR3 nucleotides: TGTGCCAGCAGTGAGGGCGGAGCCTACAATGAGCAGTTCTTC. It translates to CASSEGGAYNEQFF.

This chain links TRBV12-3 or TRBV12-4 with TRBJ2-5; D ambiguous. V was shortened by 8 bases and J by 5 bases, with 12 bases between the two germline ends. The CDR3 spans 12 residues. CDR3 in amino acids: CASSTTTETQYF. The CDR3 DNA reads as TGTGCCAGCTCCACCACTACTGAGACCCAGTACTTC.